The present entry profiles one T cell receptor (beta chain) with its context. What this receptor recognizes is not known. A read error may produce the germline difference seen at one junction end. The CDR3 starts with the cysteine, ends with the phenylalanine, and has 13 residues. Only CDR3 DNA is held: 39 bases, read in frame from base 1. The germline V gene encodes CDR1 SGHRS and CDR2 YFSETQ. This entry belongs to a study of shared clonotypes between healthy human individuals (dated by TCRdb to about 2020). Background on the whole study: The cohort comprised a couple of women and three men aged 18 to 49 years. Different laboratories and diverse techniques were used to prepare libraries and sequence TCR repertoires, to increase sequencing depth and limit assay-specific biases. Each donor's leukapheresis produced roughly between roughly 0.85 and 9 billion PBMCs. To estimate repertoire size and how much clonotype sharing occurs between individuals, the study deeply sequenced the blood TCR repertoires of a handful of healthy adults. Per donor, three plates each were used for CD4 naive and CD4 memory, two for CD8 naive, and one for CD8 memory. Findings and caveats that apply to the study as a whole: Higher generation probabilities were observed for clonotypes shared by all four sorted-subset donors than for non-shared clonotypes. Because the study included a small number of donors, the genetic and exposure-history diversity represented was limited. Incomplete sequencing was indicated by rarefaction of sorted-subset datasets, despite the large sequencing depth. Based on pairwise subsampling, the degree of clonotype sharing among donors was expected to be affected by sequencing depth. About 5% of naive CD4, around 4% of naive CD8, 2.3% of memory CD4, and around 0.42% of memory CD8 clonotypes were shared across several donors. Only blood was sampled, and tissue TCR repertoires likely differ from those in blood. Estimated clonotype richness was generally larger for naive than for memory subsets.

For the CD8 naive samples, CD45RO-negative cells were positively selected for CCR7, yielding a CD45RA+CCR7+ population from which TemRA cells were excluded. Healthy HIV-negative adults with no recently reported acute infections or vaccinations were included as donors. Only Caucasian adults living in Nashville, Tennessee, USA were represented among the donors. Blood was obtained by leukapheresis, after which PBMCs were separated by Ficoll-Histopaque density gradient centrifugation and cryopreserved in liquid nitrogen vapor phase. Analytical flow cytometry was used to check the purity and quantity of each magnetically sorted T cell population. Genomic DNA was isolated from each sorted fraction and quantified by UV absorbance on a Nanodrop 2000c. Using the deep immunoSEQ assay, multiplex PCR amplified TCR CDR3 regions from genomic DNA. Extracted genomic DNA from each cell subset was spread evenly across all wells of several immunoSEQ 96-well plates, with each plate serving as a replicate. For sorted subsets, about 220 ng of genomic DNA, equivalent to some 30,000 T cell genomes, went into each replicate PCR. Purified libraries were quantified with a Qubit 3.0 fluorometer, sized on a Bioanalyzer 2100, and re-quantified with the KAPA Library Quantification kit. A separate single-read 150-cycle Illumina NextSeq 550 flow cell was used to sequence each immunoSEQ 96-well plate. The published analysis was carried out like this. Because only junctional sequences without quality scores were contained in the immunoSEQ output, filtering matching that applied to full-length reads could not be performed. Sequences were annotated with PyIR, a Python wrapper for IgBLAST v1.9, using IMGT germline references to assign V/J genes and CDR3. Reads with weak V/J assignments (E-value above 1e-6), missing CDR3, stop codons, out-of-frame junctions, or ambiguous translated residues were removed. V3J clonotypes were defined as sequences sharing an identical inferred V gene, J gene, and CDR3 amino acid sequence. The percentage overlap between two repertoires was calculated by dividing the number of shared unique clonotypes by the size of the smaller repertoire. Repertoire richness was assessed with RTK rarefaction, the Chao1 estimator, and Recon v2.1 estimates of unobserved clonotypes. Generation probabilities were computed with OLGA for all TCRbeta clonotypes obtained by the gDNA method from a handful of donors. TCRdb limited this immuneACCESS table to in-frame rearrangements with V and J called. A share of clones is missing; checked studies link under half to unresolved V genes, and the rest is unexplained. V and J calls and clone size are those listed in that table; D and trimming were worked out from the DNA. This sample has some 2 million clones in its table, and around 96% of those were observed once. Together, the top ten hold 1% to 1.5% of the sample.

The rearranged chain carries TRBV5-1 and TRBJ2-3; the central 7 bases match TRBD2. Sequenced input: naive CD8+ T cells sorted from blood. The meaning of the sample's cell subset or site label: CD45RA+CCR7+. This TCR was sampled from a man aged 18-30 years in good health. CDR3 reads: CVRNAGDPDTQYF. Read as DNA, the sequence is TGTGTGCGGAATGCGGGAGACCCAGATACGCAGTATTTT.